This TCR beta chain was sequenced during a study of beta chain features in type 1 diabetes. Study summary: Across the samples, about 110,000,000 sorted cells were examined in total.

V lost 2 bases, J lost 9 bases, and 11 bases lay in between. The germline V gene has CDR1 MDHEN and CDR2 SYDVKM. This CDR3 region has 12 residues. Of note for this clone: Its antigen is unknown.

CD45RO/CCR7/CD25/CD127/CD95/CD27 sorting isolated CD4+ naive, central memory, regulatory and stem cell-like memory cells. Every bit of the isolated RNA underwent reverse transcription, so sequencing read expressed TCRB transcripts. The protocol was immunoSEQ multiplex PCR, while the TCRdb copy is restricted to in-frame clones and leaves out a portion. The sample gives 500,000 to 800,000 clones, 9.5% to 15% of which show up once; around 0.12% is in the top ten. Study-level points and caveats: There was a moderate but significant shortening of TCRB CDR3s in all four CD4+ subsets of Type 1 diabetes patients.

The specimen sequenced was naive CD4+ T cells from blood. The rearrangement links TRBV28 to TRBJ2-7, with D hard to call. This receptor was obtained from a man younger than 40 with type 1 diabetes. CDR3 sequence reads: CASSLGSQSQYF. The CDR3 nucleotides are TGTGCCAGCAGTTTAGGTTCGCAGTCGCAGTACTTC.